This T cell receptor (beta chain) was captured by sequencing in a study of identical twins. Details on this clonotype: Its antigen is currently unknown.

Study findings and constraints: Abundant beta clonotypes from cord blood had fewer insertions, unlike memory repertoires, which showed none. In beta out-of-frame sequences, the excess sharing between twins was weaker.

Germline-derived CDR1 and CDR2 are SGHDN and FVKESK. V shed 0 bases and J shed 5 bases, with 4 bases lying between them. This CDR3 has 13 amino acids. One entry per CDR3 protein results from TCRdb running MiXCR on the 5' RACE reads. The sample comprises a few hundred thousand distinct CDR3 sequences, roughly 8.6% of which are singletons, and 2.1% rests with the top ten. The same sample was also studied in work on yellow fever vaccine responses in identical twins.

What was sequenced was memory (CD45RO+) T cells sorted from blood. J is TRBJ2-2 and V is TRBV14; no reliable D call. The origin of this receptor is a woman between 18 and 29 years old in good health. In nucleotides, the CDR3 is TGTGCCAGCAGCCAAGAAAGGACCGGGGAGCTGTTTTTT. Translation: CASSQERTGELFF.